This T cell receptor beta chain was found in a study of T-cell reconstitution after alpha-beta-depleted transplantation in children. This clonotype was picked up a small number of times. Unique molecular identifiers were used in preparing the TCRbeta library. TCRdb recomputed calls from the PCR reads with MiXCR, one row per CDR3 protein. The data show around 500,000 distinct CDR3 sequences, under 15% seen once. Trimming stripped 6 bases from V and 4 bases from J, with 15 bases between. The CDR3 sequence is 14 residues long. The rearrangement joins TRBV12-3 or TRBV12-4 to TRBJ1-2; perhaps TRBD1 as D (5 bases). The sample in question was PBMCs from the stem cell graft donor, obtained from the stem cell graft. The source of this sequence is a human donor who donated a stem cell graft to a child with combined immunodeficiency. The CDR3 sequence is CASSPGTAIYGYTF. Here the CDR3 DNA reads TGTGCCAGCAGCCCCGGGACGGCCATCTATGGCTACACCTTC.